The clone carrying this T cell receptor beta chain came up many times. The CDR3 contains 14 residues. With 2 bases removed from V and 4 bases from J, the gap between germline ends came to 11 bases. Germline assignment: CDR1 SGHTA and CDR2 FQGNSA. These data are taken from a study of human T cells and chemical hapten exposure. TCRdb reanalysed the RACE reads using MiXCR and keeps one entry per CDR3 protein. The sample carries about 100,000 distinct CDR3 sequences, about an eighth recorded once. Time point reported: patch test 2, 6 weeks after DPC sensitization. The sample's treatment: therapeutic diphenylcyclopropenone sensitization with weekly scalp DPC. From whole blood left unfractionated, total RNA was extracted.

The rearrangement uses TRBV7-2 and TRBJ1-2; D remains unclear. This TCR was recovered from a woman between 40 and 55 years old with alopecia areata. Some clones in this sample may be carry-over from other donors' samples. Sequenced here: whole blood, sampled in connection with sensitization to the hapten diphenylcyclopropenone (DPC). This CDR3 is CASSLRQKGYGYTF. The CDR3, as DNA: TGTGCCAGCAGCTTAAGACAAAAGGGCTATGGCTACACCTTC.